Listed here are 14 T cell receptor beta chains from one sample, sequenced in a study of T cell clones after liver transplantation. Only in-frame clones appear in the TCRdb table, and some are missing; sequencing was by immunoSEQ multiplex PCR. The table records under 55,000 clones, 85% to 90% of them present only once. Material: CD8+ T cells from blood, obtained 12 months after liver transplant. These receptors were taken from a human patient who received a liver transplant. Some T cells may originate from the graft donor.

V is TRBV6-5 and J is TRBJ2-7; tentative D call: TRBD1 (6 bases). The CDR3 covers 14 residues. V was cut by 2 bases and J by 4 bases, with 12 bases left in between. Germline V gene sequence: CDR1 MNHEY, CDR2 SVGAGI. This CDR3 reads CASSYLDRPYEQYF. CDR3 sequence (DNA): TGTGCCAGCAGTTACCTTGACAGGCCTTACGAGCAGTACTTC.

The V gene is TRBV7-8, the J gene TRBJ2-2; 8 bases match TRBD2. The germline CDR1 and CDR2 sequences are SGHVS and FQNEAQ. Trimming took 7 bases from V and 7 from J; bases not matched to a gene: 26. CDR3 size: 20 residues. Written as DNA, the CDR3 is TGTGCCAGCAAGCCATACGGCCGTACTTTAGCGGGATGGGGGATCGGGGAGCTGTTTTTT. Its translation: CASKPYGRTLAGWGIGELFF.

CDR3 bases: TGTGCCAGCCGTGGAGTTCCACCGGGACAGCGCATGTCCTACGAGCAGTACTTC. It encodes CASRGVPPGQRMSYEQYF. The chain recombines TRBV2 with TRBJ2-7; 7 nucleotides match TRBD1. CDR3 size: 18 residues. V shed 8 bases and J 1 base; nucleotides not matched to a gene: 20. CDR1 SNHLY and CDR2 FYNNEI come from the germline V gene.

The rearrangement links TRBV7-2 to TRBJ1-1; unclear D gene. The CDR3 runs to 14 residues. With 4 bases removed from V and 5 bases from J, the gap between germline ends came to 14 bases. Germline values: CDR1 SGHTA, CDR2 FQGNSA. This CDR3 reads CASSSLGRGTEAFF. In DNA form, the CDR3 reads TGTGCCAGCAGCTCCCTAGGGCGCGGAACTGAAGCTTTCTTT.

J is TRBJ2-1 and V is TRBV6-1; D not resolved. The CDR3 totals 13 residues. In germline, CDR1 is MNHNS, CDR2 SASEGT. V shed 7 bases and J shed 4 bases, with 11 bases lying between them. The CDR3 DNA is TGTGCCAGCACGAGGACCGGGTACAATGAGCAGTTCTTC. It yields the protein CASTRTGYNEQFF.

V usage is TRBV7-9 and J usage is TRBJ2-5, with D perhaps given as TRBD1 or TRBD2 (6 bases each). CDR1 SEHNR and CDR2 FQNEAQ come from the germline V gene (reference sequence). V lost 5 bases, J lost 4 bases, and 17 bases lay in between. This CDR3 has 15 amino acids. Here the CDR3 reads CASSPLGGGPETQYF. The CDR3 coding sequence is TGTGCCAGCAGCCCCCTGGGTGGGGGGCCAGAGACCCAGTACTTC.

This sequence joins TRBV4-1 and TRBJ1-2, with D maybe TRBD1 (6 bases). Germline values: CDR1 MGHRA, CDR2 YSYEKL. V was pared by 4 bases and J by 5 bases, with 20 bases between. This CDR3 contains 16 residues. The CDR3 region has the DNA TGCGCCAGCAGCCTTCTCATAGGGGGGAATGGGTATGGCTACACCTTC. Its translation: CASSLLIGGNGYGYTF.

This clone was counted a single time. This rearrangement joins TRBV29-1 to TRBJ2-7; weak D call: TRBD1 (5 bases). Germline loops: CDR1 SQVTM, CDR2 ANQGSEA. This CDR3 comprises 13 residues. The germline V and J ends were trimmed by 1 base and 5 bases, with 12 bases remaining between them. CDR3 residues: CSVEVKGWDEQYF. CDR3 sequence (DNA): TGCAGCGTTGAAGTTAAGGGGTGGGACGAGCAGTACTTC.

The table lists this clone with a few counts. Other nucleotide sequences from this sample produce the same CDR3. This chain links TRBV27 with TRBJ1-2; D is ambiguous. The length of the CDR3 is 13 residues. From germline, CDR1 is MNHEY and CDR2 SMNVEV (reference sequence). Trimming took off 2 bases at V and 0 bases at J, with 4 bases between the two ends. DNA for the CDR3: TGTGCCAGCAGTTTAGGCTCTAACTATGGCTACACCTTC. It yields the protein CASSLGSNYGYTF.

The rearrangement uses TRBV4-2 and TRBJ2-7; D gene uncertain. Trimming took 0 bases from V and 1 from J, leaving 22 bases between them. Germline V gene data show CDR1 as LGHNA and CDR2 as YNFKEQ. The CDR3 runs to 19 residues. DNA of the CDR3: TGTGCCAGCAGCCAAGAAAACCGCCCCTGGGCGGAGAAATCCTACGAGCAGTACTTC. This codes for CASSQENRPWAEKSYEQYF.

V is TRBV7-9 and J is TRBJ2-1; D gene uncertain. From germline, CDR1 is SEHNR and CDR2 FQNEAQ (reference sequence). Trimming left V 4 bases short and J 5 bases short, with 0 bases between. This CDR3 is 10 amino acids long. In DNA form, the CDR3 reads TGTGCCAGCAGCTACAATGAGCAGTTCTTC. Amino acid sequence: CASSYNEQFF.

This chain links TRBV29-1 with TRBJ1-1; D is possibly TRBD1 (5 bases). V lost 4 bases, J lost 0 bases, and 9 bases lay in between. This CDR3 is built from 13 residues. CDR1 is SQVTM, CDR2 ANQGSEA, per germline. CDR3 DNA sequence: TGCAGCGTTGCCGGGGGAATGAACACTGAAGCTTTCTTT. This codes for CSVAGGMNTEAFF.

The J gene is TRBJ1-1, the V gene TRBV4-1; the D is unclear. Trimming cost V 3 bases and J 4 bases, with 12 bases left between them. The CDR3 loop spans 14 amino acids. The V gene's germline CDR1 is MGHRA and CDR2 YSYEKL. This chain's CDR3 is CASSHAVQATEAFF. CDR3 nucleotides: TGCGCCAGCAGCCACGCAGTGCAGGCCACTGAAGCTTTCTTT.

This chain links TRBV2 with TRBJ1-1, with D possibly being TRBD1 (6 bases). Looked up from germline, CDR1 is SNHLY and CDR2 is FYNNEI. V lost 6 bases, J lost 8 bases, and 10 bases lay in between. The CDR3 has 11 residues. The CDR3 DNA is TGTGCCAGCAGCGGGGGCCTCGAAGCTTTCTTT. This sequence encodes CASSGGLEAFF.